The 17 T cell receptor beta chains given below trace back to one sample, sequenced in a study of blood T cell repertoires in COVID-19. Profiled with immunoSEQ multiplex PCR; TCRdb holds only in-frame clones, not every one. The data show 30,000 to 45,000 clones, about 80% seen once. The sequenced sample consisted of peripheral blood. All receptors derive from a man in his sixties with active COVID-19.

This chain connects TRBV5-4 to TRBJ2-5; possible D gene TRBD1, 5 bases. Trimming shortened V by 4 bases and J by 2 bases, and 15 bases separated the two germline ends. This CDR3 region has 15 residues. Germline-derived CDR1 and CDR2 are SGHNT and YYREEE (reference sequence). The CDR3 DNA reads TGTGCCAGCAGCCTGAGCTGGGGCAGGCAAGAGACCCAGTACTTC. This sequence encodes CASSLSWGRQETQYF.

The chain employs TRBV27 and TRBJ1-5; 9 nucleotides line up with TRBD1. Trimming at V came to 6 bases and at J to 6 bases, leaving 9 bases not matched to a gene. There are 15 residues in the CDR3. Looked up from germline, CDR1 is MNHEY and CDR2 is SMNVEV (reference sequence). The CDR3 DNA reads as TGTGCCAGCAGGGCGGGGACAGGGCGAGGTCAGCCCCAGCATTTT. Translating gives CASRAGTGRGQPQHF.

The CDR3 reads CASSSDGGGWPQHF. For the CDR3, the DNA is TGTGCCAGCAGCTCGGATGGGGGGGGTTGGCCCCAGCATTTT. The chain recombines TRBV7-2 with TRBJ1-5, with a tentative D call TRBD1 (5 bases). V shed 4 bases and J shed 9 bases, with 16 bases lying between them. Germline V gene data show CDR1 as SGHTA and CDR2 as FQGNSA. The CDR3 spans 14 residues.

In this sample, this clone turned up once. V gene TRBV5-1 combines with J gene TRBJ2-3; D is possibly TRBD2 (5 bases). The CDR3 is 14 amino acids. Trimming left V 2 bases short and J 2 bases short, with 9 bases between. Germline loops: CDR1 SGHRS, CDR2 YFSETQ. The CDR3 sequence: CASSFTDFTDTQYF. The CDR3 DNA reads as TGCGCCAGCAGCTTTACGGACTTCACAGATACGCAGTATTTT.

This chain uses TRBV13 with TRBJ1-2, with D perhaps matching TRBD1 (6 bases). V was cut by 4 bases and J by 8 bases, with 17 bases left in between. Germline CDR1 and CDR2: PRHDT and FYEKMQ (reference sequence). The CDR3 has 14 amino acids. This CDR3 is CASSSDGGPVGYTF. In DNA, the CDR3 is TGTGCCAGCAGCTCGGACGGGGGGCCCGTCGGCTACACCTTC.

DNA of the CDR3: TGTGCCAGCAGTTACTCGAGAGTTTACAATGAGCAGTTCTTC. Encoded protein: CASSYSRVYNEQFF. The V call is TRBV6-5, the J call TRBJ2-1; no reliable D call. Deletions cut 0 bases from V and 4 bases from J, with 7 bases between. The CDR3 loop spans 14 amino acids. Germline V gives CDR1 MNHEY, CDR2 SVGAGI.

V and J are TRBV6-5 and TRBJ1-2, with 9 bases that match TRBD1. Germline V gene sequence: CDR1 MNHEY, CDR2 SVGAGI. V shed 4 bases, J shed 5 bases, and the junction held 5 bases outside the gene matches. The CDR3 consists of 14 residues. The CDR3 coding sequence is TGTGCCAGCAGTTTACAGGACAGGGGTTATGGCTACACCTTC. Translated, it gives CASSLQDRGYGYTF.

The chain has TRBV19 and TRBJ2-3; 12 bases map to TRBD2. The CDR3 length is 15 residues. Per the germline V gene, CDR1 is LNHDA and CDR2 is SQIVND (reference sequence). V shed 6 bases, J shed 3 bases, and the junction held 4 bases outside the gene matches. CDR3 sequence reads: CASRTSGGNTDTQYF. The DNA of the CDR3 is TGTGCCAGTAGAACTAGCGGGGGGAATACAGATACGCAGTATTTT.

V gene TRBV7-6 combines with J gene TRBJ2-3; TRBD1 matches at 7 bases. This CDR3 has 15 amino acids. Per germline, CDR1 SGHVS and CDR2 FNYEAQ. Trimming took 1 base from V and 1 from J; bases not matched to a gene: 2. CDR3 amino acids: CASSLVGTGTDTQYF. The CDR3 DNA reads as TGTGCCAGCAGCTTAGTAGGGACAGGCACAGATACGCAGTATTTT.

The genes are TRBV2 and TRBJ2-5, with 8 bases lining up with TRBD2. The trim removed 3 bases at V and 2 bases at J, leaving 17 bases unmatched. The length of the CDR3 is 19 residues. Germline loops: CDR1 SNHLY, CDR2 FYNNEI. This chain's CDR3 is CASSETGRESGGRQETQYF. The CDR3 region has the DNA TGTGCCAGCAGTGAGACCGGCCGGGAAAGCGGGGGACGTCAAGAGACCCAGTACTTC.

This sequence joins TRBV6-2 or TRBV6-3 and TRBJ2-7; 7 nucleotides line up with TRBD1. Germline V gene data show CDR1 as MNHEY and CDR2 as SVGEGT. J lost 0 bases, V lost 5 bases, and 10 bases had no gene match. The CDR3 covers 16 residues. The CDR3: CASSTGQERVSYEQYF. The CDR3 region has the DNA TGTGCCAGCAGTACCGGACAGGAGAGAGTCTCCTACGAGCAGTACTTC.

V and J are TRBV7-9 and TRBJ1-1, with TRBD1 identical over 7 bases. The CDR3 loop spans 13 amino acids. V trimming: 8 bases; J trimming: 1 base; junction bases outside the gene matches: 4. Germline V gives CDR1 SEHNR, CDR2 FQNEAQ (reference sequence). CDR3 DNA: TGTGCCAGCTCCCCAGGGGGGAACACTGAAGCTTTCTTT. It encodes CASSPGGNTEAFF. Looking up the rest from reference TRBV7-9 and TRBJ1-1 gives the full variable domain: DTGVSQNPRHKITKRGQNVTFRCDPISEHNRLYWYRQTLGQGPEFLTYFQNEAQLEKSRLLSDRFSAERPKGSFSTLEIQRTEQGDSAMYLCASSPGGNTEAFFGQGTRLTVV.

The chain uses TRBV18 and TRBJ1-5, with unresolved D. In germline, CDR1 is KGHSH, CDR2 LQKENI. Trimming removed 2 bases from V and 2 bases from J, with 4 bases in between. This CDR3 region has 13 residues. For the CDR3, the DNA is TGTGCCAGCTCACCAGAGGGCAATCAGCCCCAGCATTTT. It translates to CASSPEGNQPQHF.

V usage is TRBV6-2 or TRBV6-3 and J usage is TRBJ1-5; the match to TRBD1 covers 9 bases. In germline, CDR1 is MNHEY, CDR2 SVGEGT. V lost 4 bases, J lost 6 bases, and 4 bases stayed unmatched. The CDR3 runs 14 residues. In DNA, the CDR3 is TGTGCCAGCAGTTCTACAGGGGGCAGTCAGCCCCAGCATTTT. Translation gives CASSSTGGSQPQHF.

The chain employs TRBV6-2 or TRBV6-3 and TRBJ2-5; a possible D gene is TRBD2 (6 bases). Germline assignment: CDR1 MNHEY and CDR2 SVGEGT. The CDR3 totals 16 residues. V was trimmed by 2 bases and J by 2 bases, leaving 15 bases between them. CDR3 nucleotides: TGTGCCAGCAGTTACGCGGGAAAGTATGGGCAAGAGACCCAGTACTTC. Residues: CASSYAGKYGQETQYF.

The CDR3 DNA reads TGTGCCATCAGCTCGCAGGGAAATACGCAGTATTTT. Its protein product is CAISSQGNTQYF. The chain recombines TRBV10-3 with TRBJ2-3, with D possibly TRBD1 on 5 matching bases. This CDR3 contains 12 residues. Per germline, CDR1 ENHRY and CDR2 SYGVKD. The V gene lost 6 bases and the J gene lost 7 bases, with 11 bases spanning the gap.

This chain connects TRBV25-1 to TRBJ1-1; 9 nucleotides agree with TRBD1. Trimming removed 1 base from V and 7 bases from J; junction bases left unmatched: 13. Germline V gene data show CDR1 as MGHDK and CDR2 as SYGVNS. CDR3 length equals 17 residues. In nucleotides, the CDR3 is TGTGCCAGCAGTGAATTGTTAGCTACAGGGGGCCTTGATGAAGCTTTCTTT. It codes for CASSELLATGGLDEAFF.